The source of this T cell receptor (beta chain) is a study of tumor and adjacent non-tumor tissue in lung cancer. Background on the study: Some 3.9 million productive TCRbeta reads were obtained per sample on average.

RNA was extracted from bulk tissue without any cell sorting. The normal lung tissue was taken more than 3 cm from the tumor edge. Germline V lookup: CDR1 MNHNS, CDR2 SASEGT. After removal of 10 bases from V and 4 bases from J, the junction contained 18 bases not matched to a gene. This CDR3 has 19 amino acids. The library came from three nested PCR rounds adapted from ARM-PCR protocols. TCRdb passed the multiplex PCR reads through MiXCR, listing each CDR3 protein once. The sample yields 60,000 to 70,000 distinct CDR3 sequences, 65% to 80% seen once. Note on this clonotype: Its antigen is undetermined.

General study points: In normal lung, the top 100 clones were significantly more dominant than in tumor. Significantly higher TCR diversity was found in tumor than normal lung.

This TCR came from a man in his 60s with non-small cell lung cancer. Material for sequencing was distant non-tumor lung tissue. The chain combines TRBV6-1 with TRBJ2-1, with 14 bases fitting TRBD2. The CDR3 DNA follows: TGTGCCACGAGTGAACCGGGACTAGCGGGAGTTGTGGGATACAATGAGCAGTTCTTC. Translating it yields CATSEPGLAGVVGYNEQFF.